This T cell receptor (beta chain) was recorded in a study of blood T cell repertoires in COVID-19. About the study: COVID-19 samples collected from the United States, Italy and Spain covered acute and convalescent phases. PBMCs, B-cell-depleted T cells, or T cells were the source of the cDNA or gDNA that made up the material.

Original methodology: Scientists estimated how many nucleated cells there were by amplifying reference gene primers. Assay used: immunoSEQ multiplex PCR; TCRdb lists only in-frame clones, some missing. The D gene and trimming were derived from the DNA, and the V and J assignments and clone size from that table. This sample has about 220,000 clones, with roughly 84% found just once. The germline CDR1 and CDR2 sequences are SGHNT and YENEEA. There are 15 residues in the CDR3. V gave up 5 bases and J gave up 6 bases; unmatched junction bases: 7. This receptor was taken from a woman older than 75 with acute or convalescent COVID-19. The gene calls are TRBV11-3 and TRBJ2-2; 9 bases are a match to TRBD2. Sample: peripheral blood. CDR3 amino acids: CASSPGLAVSGELFF. CDR3 in DNA: TGTGCCAGCAGCCCGGGACTAGCTGTGTCCGGGGAGCTGTTTTTT.